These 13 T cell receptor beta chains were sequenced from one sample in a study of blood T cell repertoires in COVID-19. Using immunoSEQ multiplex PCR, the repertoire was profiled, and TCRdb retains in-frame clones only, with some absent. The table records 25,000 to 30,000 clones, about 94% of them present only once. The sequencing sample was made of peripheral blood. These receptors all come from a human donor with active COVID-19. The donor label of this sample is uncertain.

The CDR3 here is CASSQVIGLAHEQYF. CDR3 in DNA: TGCGCCAGCAGCCAGGTAATCGGACTAGCACACGAGCAGTACTTC. V and J are TRBV4-1 and TRBJ2-7, with 8 positions matching TRBD2. The trim removed 3 bases at V and 5 bases at J, leaving 9 bases unmatched. There are 15 residues in the CDR3. CDR1 and CDR2 (germline): MGHRA, YSYEKL.

The CDR3 region is CASSIDPGSQGEQYF. The CDR3 DNA reads TGTGCCAGTAGTATAGATCCCGGGAGCCAAGGAGAGCAGTACTTC. The chain carries TRBV19 and TRBJ2-7, with D possibly being TRBD2 (6 bases). Trimming took off 0 bases at V and 7 bases at J, with 16 bases between the two ends. The CDR3 sequence is 15 residues long. Germline V gives CDR1 LNHDA, CDR2 SQIVND (reference sequence).

The CDR3: CASSPGRESTDTQYF. The CDR3 bases are TGCGCCAGCTCCCCCGGTCGGGAAAGCACAGATACGCAGTATTTT. V usage is TRBV4-3 and J usage is TRBJ2-3, with TRBD2 as a possible D gene (5 bases). V lost 8 bases, J lost 0 bases, and 15 bases lay in between. Germline values: CDR1 LGHNA, CDR2 YSLEER. This CDR3 has 15 residues.

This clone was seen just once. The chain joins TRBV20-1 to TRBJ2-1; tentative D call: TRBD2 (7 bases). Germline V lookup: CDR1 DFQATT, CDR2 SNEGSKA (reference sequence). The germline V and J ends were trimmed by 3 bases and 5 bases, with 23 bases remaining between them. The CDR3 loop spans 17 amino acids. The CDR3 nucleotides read TGCAGTGCTAGTCTTGCGGGGGCCCCATCTATGAACAATGAGCAGTTCTTC. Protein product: CSASLAGAPSMNNEQFF.

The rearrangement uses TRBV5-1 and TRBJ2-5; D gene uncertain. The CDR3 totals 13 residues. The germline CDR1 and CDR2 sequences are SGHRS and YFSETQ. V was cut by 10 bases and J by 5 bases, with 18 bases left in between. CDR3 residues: CARRPSAWETQYF. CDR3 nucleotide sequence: TGCGCCCGCCGGCCCAGCGCTTGGGAGACCCAGTACTTC.

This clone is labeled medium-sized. Here the CDR3 reads CSVREGSWETQYF. The DNA of the CDR3 is TGCAGCGTTCGAGAGGGAAGCTGGGAGACCCAGTACTTC. The chain links TRBV29-1 to TRBJ2-5, with a weak D call TRBD2 (5 bases). Germline lookup yields CDR1 SQVTM and CDR2 ANQGSEA. The CDR3 consists of 13 residues. V lost 5 bases and J lost 5, with 15 bases in between.

CDR3 sequence (DNA): TGTGCCAGCAGTCTCCAGGGAACTGGAAACACCATATATTTT. Its protein is CASSLQGTGNTIYF. The V gene is TRBV5-4, the J gene TRBJ1-3, with D perhaps matching TRBD1 (5 bases). V gave up 5 bases and J gave up 2 bases, with 11 bases separating them. This CDR3 has 14 amino acids. The germline V gene has CDR1 SGHNT and CDR2 YYREEE (reference sequence).

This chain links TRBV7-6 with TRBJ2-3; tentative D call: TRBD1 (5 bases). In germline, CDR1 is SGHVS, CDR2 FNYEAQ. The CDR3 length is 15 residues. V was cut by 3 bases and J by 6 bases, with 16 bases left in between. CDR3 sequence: CASSFQSVGVDTQYF. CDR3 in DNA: TGTGCCAGCAGCTTCCAGTCGGTAGGGGTGGATACGCAGTATTTT. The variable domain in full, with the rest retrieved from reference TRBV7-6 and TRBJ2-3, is GAGVSQSPRYKVTKRGQDVALRCDPISGHVSLYWYRQALGQGPEFLTYFNYEAQQDKSGLPNDRFSAERPEGSISTLTIQRTEQRDSAMYRCASSFQSVGVDTQYFGPGTRLTVL.

The CDR3 sequence is CATSDLDRGQAETQYF. CDR3 in DNA: TGTGCCACCAGTGATTTGGACAGGGGGCAGGCAGAGACCCAGTACTTC. J is TRBJ2-5 and V is TRBV24-1; 10 bases are shared with TRBD1. This CDR3 comprises 16 residues. CDR1 KGHDR and CDR2 SFDVKD come from the germline V gene. V shed 0 bases, J shed 4 bases, and the junction held 4 bases outside the gene matches.

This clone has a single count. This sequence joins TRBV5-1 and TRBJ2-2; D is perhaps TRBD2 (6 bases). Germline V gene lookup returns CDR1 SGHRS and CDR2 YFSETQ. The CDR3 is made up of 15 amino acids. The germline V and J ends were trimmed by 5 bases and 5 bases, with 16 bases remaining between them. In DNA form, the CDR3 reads TGCGCCAGCAGACACACGGGAGAGGTTACCGGGGAGCTGTTTTTT. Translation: CASRHTGEVTGELFF.

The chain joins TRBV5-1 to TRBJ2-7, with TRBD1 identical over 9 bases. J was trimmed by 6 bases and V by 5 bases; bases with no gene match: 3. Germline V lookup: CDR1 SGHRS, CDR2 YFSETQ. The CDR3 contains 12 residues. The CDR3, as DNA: TGCGCCAGCAGTCTGGGACAGGGCGAGCAGTACTTC. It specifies CASSLGQGEQYF. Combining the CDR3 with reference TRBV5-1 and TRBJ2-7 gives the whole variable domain KAGVTQTPRYLIKTRGQQVTLSCSPISGHRSVSWYQQTPGQGLQFLFEYFSETQRNKGNFPGRFSGRQFSNSRSEMNVSTLELGDSALYLCASSLGQGEQYFGPGTRLTVT.

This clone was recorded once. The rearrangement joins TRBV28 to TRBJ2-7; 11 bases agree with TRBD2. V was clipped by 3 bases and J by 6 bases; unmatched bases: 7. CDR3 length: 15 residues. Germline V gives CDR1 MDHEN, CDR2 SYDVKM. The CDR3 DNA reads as TGTGCCAGCAGTTTCATTAGCGGGAGGGCGGGCGAGCAGTACTTC. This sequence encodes CASSFISGRAGEQYF.

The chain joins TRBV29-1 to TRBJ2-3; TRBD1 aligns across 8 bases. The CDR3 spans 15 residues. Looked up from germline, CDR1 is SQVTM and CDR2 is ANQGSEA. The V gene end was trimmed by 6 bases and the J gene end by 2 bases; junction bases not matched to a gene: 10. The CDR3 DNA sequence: TGCAGCGTGGCAACCGGGACAGGTCTCACAGATACGCAGTATTTT. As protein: CSVATGTGLTDTQYF.